The sequence of this T cell receptor (beta chain) was determined in a study of vaccination and CD4 T cells after COVID-19. Treatment described: roughly 10-day PBMC culture with coronavirus spike peptide pools or control peptides (ViraFEST assay). Gathering of the CD4+ T cells, from the unexposed donor, took place before the COVID-19 pandemic (2011-2018). ViraFEST stimulated the growth of antigen-specific T cells using peptide pools and subsequently profiled their TCRs by sequencing. Both day 3 and day 7 involved replacing half of the medium with fresh IL-2 medium. Where cell yield allowed, unexposed-donor CD4+ T cells were probed with SARS-CoV-2 S/N and four cold-coronavirus spikes. The Oncomine TCR Beta short-read assay sequenced DNA from cultured CD4+ T cells. Using the QIAamp micro DNA kit, genomic DNA was extracted from the CD4+ T cells that had been cultured. A single record per CDR3 protein comes from TCRdb applying MiXCR to the PCR reads. The table shows thousands of distinct CDR3 sequences, with around 34% occurring only once.

This clonotype was seen a single time. Its target is unknown. The CDR3 is 11 amino acids. V was trimmed by 4 bases and J by 3 bases, leaving 4 bases between them. Per germline, CDR1 SGHTA and CDR2 FQGNSA. General observations from the study: The authors studied relatively few convalescent patients and analyzed no early post-infection timepoints.

This sequence was found in a human donor in good health. The rearrangement joins TRBV7-2 to TRBJ2-7; D is uncertain. The sequencing input was CD4+ T cells from blood, cultured in vitro. CDR3 residues: CASSYNYEQYF. The CDR3 region has the DNA TGTGCCAGCAGCTACAACTACGAGCAGTACTTC.